This T cell receptor beta chain was profiled in a study of shared clonotypes between healthy human individuals. Study as a whole: Plates per donor: three CD4 naive, three CD4 memory, two CD8 naive, one CD8 memory. Study results and limitations: Relative to memory subsets, naive subsets generally showed larger estimated richness.

CDR1 and CDR2 from the germline V gene are SGHRS and YFSETQ. This CDR3 region has 15 residues. V gave up 2 bases and J gave up 2 bases; unmatched junction bases: 3. Using immunoSEQ multiplex PCR, the repertoire was profiled, and TCRdb retains in-frame clones only, with some absent. The sample carries roughly 640,000 clones, 74% recorded once. Each sample came from a Caucasian adult donor living in Nashville, Tennessee. Naive CD45RA+ and memory CD45RA-negative subsets were split from CD4+ cells. Worth noting for this clone: Its antigen is still unknown.

The specimen sequenced was memory CD4+ T cells sorted from blood. Subset: CD45RA-negative fraction. The chain recombines TRBV5-1 with TRBJ2-3; 9 bases are shared with TRBD1. This receptor was obtained from a woman under 40 in good health. Here the CDR3 reads CASSFDRGVTDTQYF. The CDR3 nucleotides read TGCGCCAGCAGCTTTGACAGGGGGGTCACAGATACGCAGTATTTT.